This T cell receptor beta chain came from a study of T-cell memory formation after mild COVID-19 (dated by TCRdb to the early 2020s). Regarding the study in general: TCR sequence clusters from the two donors were found to be largely donor specific. Longitudinal TCRalpha and TCRbeta repertoire sequencing tracked T-cell clones expanding and contracting after mild COVID-19 in a couple of donors. Two young, previously healthy adult volunteers made up the cohort, one male and one female.

Ficoll-Paque density gradient centrifugation was the method used to isolate PBMCs. This clonotype was recorded many times. Its antigen target is currently unknown. No clone much larger than this one lies a single base away; base qualities are absent. General conclusions and limits of the study: The second-wave clones that peaked on day 37 were not confirmed to be SARS-CoV-2 specific. The study included only a couple of mild cases, and larger cohorts that include severe cases with pre-infection samples were judged to be necessary. From day 15 to 85, contracting clones showed balanced CD4/CD8 phenotypes, whereas a second wave of clones that expanded from day 15 to 37 leaned towards CD4+. Contracting CD4+ clones were located mainly in the CM and EM memory subsets, whereas CD8+ clones were found to be enriched in EMRA. Some responding clones were detected in pre-infection memory, suggesting pre-existing cross-reactive memory T cells joined the SARS-CoV-2 response.

Sequencing took place on an Illumina NovaSeq 6000. TCRalpha and TCRbeta cDNA libraries were constructed by 5'RACE with constant-segment primers, with sample barcodes and unique molecular identifiers being introduced. Trizol reagent was used to extract RNA from every sample. Amplification of the libraries took two PCR steps, and the second step added a second sample barcode plus Illumina TruSeq adapters. Sequencing of the libraries was done on an Illumina NovaSeq, producing 2 x 150 bp paired-end reads. On the study's bioinformatics: The reads were demultiplexed and collapsed into UMI-guided consensus sequences using migec v1.2.7. Using mixcr v2.1.11, UMI consensuses were aligned to TRA and TRB V and J templates and then assembled into clonotypes. A clonotype was counted as expanded or contracted only when both edgeR and NoisET called the clonotype significant, with the noise models trained on biological replicates. For edgeR calls, the cutoffs were a false discovery rate-adjusted p below 0.01 and a log2 fold-change threshold of 1. As an exploratory analysis of dynamics, max-normalized trajectories of the 1000 most abundant clonotypes were examined with PCA combined with hierarchical clustering. Each responding clone was given a CD4 or CD8 phenotype based on the CD4+ and CD8+ repertoires, which had been sequenced separately. TCRdb reprocessed the public reads (quality trimming at Q25 with fastp, clone calling with MiXCR) and kept in-frame beta chains. Records with the same CDR3 protein are collapsed into one entry carrying the most frequent genes and DNA. The V and J calls were determined by TCRdb, not by the authors. The sample records fewer than 250,000 distinct CDR3 sequences, about 10% of which are singletons. The top ten hold around 2.9% of the sample.

The CDR3 goes from the cysteine to the phenylalanine over 13 residues. The read is trimmed to its CDR3 DNA, 39 bases read in frame from base 1. CDR1 and CDR2 (SGHRS, YFSETQ) derive from the germline V gene. Trimmed from V: 3 bases; trimmed from J: 4 bases; junction bases lacking a gene match: 0. Sequenced: PBMCs or a T cell subset sorted from them (not recorded which). This chain joins TRBV5-1 to TRBJ1-1, with 10 bases in between that match TRBD1. The clonotype was recovered from a man younger than 35 who had mild COVID-19 (a few samples of this study predate the infection). The sample titles of this study are shuffled in the database, so cell type and time point are left out; the donor was told from shared clones. CDR3 region: CASSWTGGTEAFF. The DNA reads TGCGCCAGCAGCTGGACAGGGGGCACTGAAGCTTTCTTT.